This T cell receptor beta chain is drawn from a study of control samples from healthy donors and cancer patients. The length of the CDR3 is 15 residues. The germline V gene has CDR1 LGHNA and CDR2 YSLEER. Deletions cut 4 bases from V and 4 bases from J, with 14 bases between. Assay used: immunoSEQ multiplex PCR; TCRdb lists only in-frame clones, some missing. The data hold fewer than 90,000 clones, with about 93% observed a single time. The receptor comes from a woman in her 40s in good health. The sequencing sample was made of blood. The chain joins TRBV4-3 to TRBJ1-5; D gene ambiguous. CDR3 loop: CASSLYAGGNQPQHF. CDR3 DNA sequence: TGCGCCAGCAGCCTCTACGCCGGAGGTAATCAGCCCCAGCATTTT.